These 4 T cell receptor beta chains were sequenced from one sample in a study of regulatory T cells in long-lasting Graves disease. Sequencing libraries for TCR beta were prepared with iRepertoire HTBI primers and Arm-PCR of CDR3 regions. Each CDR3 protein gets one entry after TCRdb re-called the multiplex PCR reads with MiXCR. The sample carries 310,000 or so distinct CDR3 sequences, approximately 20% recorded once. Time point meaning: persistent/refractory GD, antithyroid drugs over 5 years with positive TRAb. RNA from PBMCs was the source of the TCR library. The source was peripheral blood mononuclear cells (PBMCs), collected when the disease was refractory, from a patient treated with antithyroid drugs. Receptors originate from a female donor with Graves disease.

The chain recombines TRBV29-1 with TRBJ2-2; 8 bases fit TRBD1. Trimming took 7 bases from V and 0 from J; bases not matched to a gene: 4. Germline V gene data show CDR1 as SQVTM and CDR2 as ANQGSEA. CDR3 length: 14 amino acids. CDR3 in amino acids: CSAQGAPNTGELFF. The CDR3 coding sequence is TGCAGCGCCCAGGGGGCTCCGAACACCGGGGAGCTGTTTTTT.

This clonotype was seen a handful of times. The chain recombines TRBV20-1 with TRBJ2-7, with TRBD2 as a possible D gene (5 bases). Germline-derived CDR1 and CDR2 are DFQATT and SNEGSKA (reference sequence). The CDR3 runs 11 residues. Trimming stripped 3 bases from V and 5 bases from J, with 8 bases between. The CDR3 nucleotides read TGCAGTGCTAGTAGGCGGGACGAGCAGTACTTC. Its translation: CSASRRDEQYF.

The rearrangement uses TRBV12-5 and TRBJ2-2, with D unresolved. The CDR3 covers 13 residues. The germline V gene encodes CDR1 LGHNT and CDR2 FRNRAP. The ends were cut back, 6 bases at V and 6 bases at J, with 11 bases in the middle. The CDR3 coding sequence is TGTGCTAGTGGAGCCGCAGAGGCCGGGGAGCTGTTTTTT. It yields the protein CASGAAEAGELFF.

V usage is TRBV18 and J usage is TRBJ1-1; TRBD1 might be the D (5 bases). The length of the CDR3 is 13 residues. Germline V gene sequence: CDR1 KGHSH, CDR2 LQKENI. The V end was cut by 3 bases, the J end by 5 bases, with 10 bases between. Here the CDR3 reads CASSPRWGTEAFF. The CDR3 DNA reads TGTGCCAGCTCACCGCGGTGGGGGACTGAAGCTTTCTTT.